These 22 T cell receptor beta chains share one sample of origin, sequenced in a study of T cell changes during pregnancy in multiple sclerosis. Only in-frame clones appear in the TCRdb table, and some are missing; sequencing was by immunoSEQ multiplex PCR. The table includes about 58,000 clones, 93% detected once. This sample comprised CD8+ T cells from peripheral blood mononuclear cells, obtained in the second trimester of pregnancy. The receptors originated from a female donor with multiple sclerosis, enrolled in a pregnancy study.

This chain connects TRBV7-9 to TRBJ1-1; D is unclear. V was trimmed by 7 bases and J by 0 bases, leaving 15 bases between them. The germline V gene has CDR1 SEHNR and CDR2 FQNEAQ (reference sequence). CDR3 length: 15 amino acids. The CDR3 loop is CASNPSNGLNTEAFF. The DNA for the CDR3 is TGTGCCAGCAACCCATCAAACGGTCTGAACACTGAAGCTTTCTTT.

The chain uses TRBV5-1 and TRBJ2-7; TRBD1 matches 8 bases. With 4 bases clipped from V and 4 bases from J, the junction kept 10 bases outside the gene matches. Germline loops: CDR1 SGHRS, CDR2 YFSETQ. This CDR3 region has 15 residues. The CDR3 sequence is CASSKEPGTGYEQYF. CDR3 nucleotide sequence: TGCGCCAGCAGCAAAGAACCCGGGACAGGTTACGAGCAGTACTTC.

The chain joins TRBV27 to TRBJ1-1, with 9 bases fitting TRBD1. The CDR3 loop spans 14 amino acids. Unmatched junction bases numbered 8, after V lost 6 bases and J lost 6 bases. Germline V gene lookup returns CDR1 MNHEY and CDR2 SMNVEV (reference sequence). CDR3 sequence reads: CASRTGGASPEAFF. CDR3 sequence (DNA): TGTGCCAGCAGAACAGGGGGCGCTTCCCCTGAAGCTTTCTTT.

This rearrangement joins TRBV27 to TRBJ1-6; TRBD1 might be the D (5 bases). This CDR3 has 14 residues. The ends were cut back, 3 bases at V and 7 bases at J, with 10 bases in the middle. Germline V gene sequence: CDR1 MNHEY, CDR2 SMNVEV (reference sequence). As DNA, the CDR3 is TGTGCCAGCAGTTTGCCAGGGTCAAATTCACCCCTCCACTTT. Translation gives CASSLPGSNSPLHF.

This clone occurred once. At one end, the junction sequence differs from germline, possibly due to a read error. J is TRBJ2-6 and V is TRBV5-4; tentative D call: TRBD2 (7 bases). CDR1 and CDR2 from the germline V gene are SGHNT and YYREEE (reference sequence). The CDR3 has 16 amino acids. Here the CDR3 DNA reads TGCGCCAGCAGCCAAGGGGGGGCCTCTGGGGCCAACGTCCTGACTTTC. Amino acid sequence: CASSQGGASGANVLTF.

This rearrangement joins TRBV4-1 to TRBJ1-1; D perhaps matches TRBD1 (5 bases). CDR1 and CDR2 from the germline V gene are MGHRA and YSYEKL. V was trimmed by 1 base and J by 1 base, leaving 13 bases between them. This CDR3 is 16 amino acids long. The CDR3 loop reads CASSQVQARANTEAFF. The CDR3 DNA reads TGCGCCAGCAGCCAAGTTCAAGCCAGGGCGAACACTGAAGCTTTCTTT.

V usage is TRBV10-3 and J usage is TRBJ1-3, with D maybe TRBD1 (5 bases). The CDR3 runs 16 residues. Trimming removed 3 bases from V and 2 bases from J, with 14 bases in between. Germline V gene lookup returns CDR1 ENHRY and CDR2 SYGVKD. In DNA, the CDR3 is TGTGCCATCAGTGACTGGGGCGGGGCGGCTGGAAACACCATATATTTT. It codes for CAISDWGGAAGNTIYF.

This clone was observed a handful of times. The V gene is TRBV6-5, the J gene TRBJ1-1; maybe TRBD1 (5 bases). This CDR3 comprises 13 residues. From germline, CDR1 is MNHEY and CDR2 SVGAGI. The V gene lost 0 bases and the J gene lost 5 bases, with 7 bases spanning the gap. The CDR3 loop is CASSYSEGTEAFF. In nucleotides, the CDR3 is TGTGCCAGCAGTTACTCGGAGGGGACTGAAGCTTTCTTT.

The chain employs TRBV2 and TRBJ1-3; no clear D. This CDR3 spans 15 amino acids. CDR1 and CDR2 (germline): SNHLY, FYNNEI. V lost 6 bases and J 4 bases, leaving 16 bases between the germline ends. The CDR3 here is CASSMWGGSGNTIYF. In nucleotides, the CDR3 is TGTGCCAGCAGCATGTGGGGAGGGTCCGGAAACACCATATATTTT.

This sequence joins TRBV5-1 and TRBJ2-1, with D possibly matching TRBD1 (5 bases). The CDR3 is 12 amino acids. The V gene lost 2 bases and the J gene lost 10 bases, with 10 bases spanning the gap. Germline V CDR1 and CDR2: SGHRS, YFSETQ. The CDR3 DNA follows: TGCGCCAGCAGCTTAGGGGATTTAGAGCAGTTCTTC. Translated, it gives CASSLGDLEQFF.

The chain is built from TRBV23-1 and TRBJ1-5, with TRBD1 identical over 7 bases. TRBV23-1 is annotated as an ORF whose role is uncertain. With V trimmed by 4 bases and J by 3 bases, 9 bases remained unmatched. The CDR3 is 16 amino acids. DNA for the CDR3: TGCGCCAGCAGTCTTCCCGACAGGGAGAACAATCAGCCCCAGCATTTT. Translating gives CASSLPDRENNQPQHF.

The chain has TRBV10-1 and TRBJ2-2; no firm D call. Trimming removed 3 bases at V and 3 bases at J, with 2 bases between. The CDR3 loop spans 12 amino acids. Germline values: CDR1 WNHNN, CDR2 SYGVQD (reference sequence). The CDR3 here is CASSDYTGELFF. Here the CDR3 DNA reads TGCGCCAGCAGTGACTACACCGGGGAGCTGTTTTTT.

The V and J genes are TRBV2 and TRBJ2-7; tentative D call: TRBD2 (6 bases). The CDR3 is made up of 13 amino acids. Germline CDR1 and CDR2: SNHLY and FYNNEI. Trimming cost V 8 bases and J 3 bases, with 14 bases left between them. CDR3 protein: CASYGTGSYEQYF. CDR3 sequence (DNA): TGTGCCAGCTATGGGACTGGGAGCTACGAGCAGTACTTC.

This chain uses TRBV27 with TRBJ1-1; a weak D match, TRBD1 (5 bases). CDR3 length equals 17 residues. Trimming took off 4 bases at V and 1 base at J, with 19 bases between the two ends. Germline V lookup: CDR1 MNHEY, CDR2 SMNVEV (reference sequence). The CDR3 loop reads CASSSEQSITGNTEAFF. The CDR3 bases are TGTGCCAGCAGTTCAGAACAATCAATTACAGGGAACACTGAAGCTTTCTTT.

The chain uses TRBV29-1 and TRBJ2-7, with D possibly TRBD2 on 5 matching bases. The CDR3 loop spans 12 amino acids. V was cut by 1 base and J by 2 bases, with 6 bases left in between. Germline V gene lookup returns CDR1 SQVTM and CDR2 ANQGSEA. CDR3 coding DNA: TGCAGCGTTGAAGGGACTCCCTACGAGCAGTACTTC. Translating gives CSVEGTPYEQYF.

This clone has more than one count but fewer than ten. The chain uses TRBV21-1 and TRBJ1-2; TRBD1, as called in the table, went unchecked against the DNA. TRBV21-1 is given as a pseudogene. The CDR3 runs 14 residues. The CDR3: CASSPRDRSYGYTF. In DNA form, the CDR3 reads TGTGCCAGCAGCCCCCGGGACAGATCCTATGGCTACACCTTC.

This clone came up once. The chain couples TRBV2 to TRBJ2-7; 8 positions match TRBD2. Germline values: CDR1 SNHLY, CDR2 FYNNEI. J gave up 0 bases and V 3 bases, and 10 bases lay outside the gene matches. The CDR3 is 17 residues long. The CDR3 nucleotides are TGTGCCAGCAGTGATGCGCGGGGGGAGATCAGCTCCTACGAGCAGTACTTC. Residues: CASSDARGEISSYEQYF.

CDR3 sequence reads: CASSVNRQVYSGANVLTF. CDR3 sequence (DNA): TGTGCCAGCAGCGTAAATCGACAGGTGTACTCTGGGGCCAACGTCCTGACTTTC. V is TRBV9 and J is TRBJ2-6, with a weak D call TRBD1 (6 bases). With 1 base removed from V and 0 bases from J, the gap between germline ends came to 14 bases. CDR1 is SGDLS, CDR2 YYNGEE, per germline. The CDR3 loop spans 18 amino acids.

CDR3 residues: CASSYGRQGNQPQHF. DNA for the CDR3: TGTGCCAGCAGTTACGGAAGACAGGGCAATCAGCCCCAGCATTTT. This chain links TRBV6-5 with TRBJ1-5, with a possible D match to TRBD1 (6 bases). V dropped 2 bases and J dropped 2 bases, with 10 bases sitting between them. CDR3 length equals 15 residues. CDR1 MNHEY and CDR2 SVGAGI come from the germline V gene.

The chain employs TRBV27 and TRBJ1-5; 8 bases are a match to TRBD1. This CDR3 has 17 residues. The J segment lost 0 bases and the V segment lost 6 bases, leaving 10 bases of the junction unmatched. The germline CDR1 and CDR2 sequences are MNHEY and SMNVEV (reference sequence). The CDR3 is CASRGTGPQHSNQPQHF. For the CDR3, the DNA is TGTGCCAGCAGGGGGACAGGACCCCAACATAGCAATCAGCCCCAGCATTTT.

This chain joins TRBV10-3 and TRBJ2-2, with 8 nucleotides matching TRBD2. The CDR3 length is 16 residues. In germline, CDR1 is ENHRY, CDR2 SYGVKD. V trimming: 1 base; J trimming: 5 bases; junction bases outside the gene matches: 6. The CDR3 here is CAISEFGPGGTGELFF. CDR3 DNA: TGTGCCATCAGTGAGTTCGGTCCGGGAGGGACCGGGGAGCTGTTTTTT.

The V and J genes are TRBV27 and TRBJ1-1, with 7 nucleotides matching TRBD1. V shed 7 bases and J 0 bases; nucleotides not matched to a gene: 5. Germline V gene lookup returns CDR1 MNHEY and CDR2 SMNVEV (reference sequence). The CDR3 spans 14 residues. This CDR3 is CASKPGTVNTEAFF. CDR3 bases: TGTGCCAGCAAGCCCGGGACAGTGAACACTGAAGCTTTCTTT.